This passage covers 17 T cell receptor beta chains from one sample sequenced in a study of shared clonotypes between healthy human individuals. Assay: immunoSEQ multiplex PCR; the TCRdb copy retains only in-frame clones and omits some. The data hold roughly 640,000 clones, with 74% observed a single time. The sequenced sample consisted of memory CD4+ T cells sorted from blood. Described subset: CD45RA-negative fraction. These receptors came from a young woman in good health.

A note on this clone: Other DNA variants within this sample encode the same CDR3. J is TRBJ2-5 and V is TRBV30; TRBD1 or TRBD2 may be the D gene (5 bases each). V was cut by 0 bases and J by 6 bases, with 11 bases left in between. From germline, CDR1 is GTSNPN and CDR2 SVGIG (reference sequence). The CDR3 totals 13 residues. The DNA of the CDR3 is TGTGCCTGGAGTGTGCAGGGACCGAAGACCCAGTACTTC. As protein: CAWSVQGPKTQYF.

V gene TRBV10-3 combines with J gene TRBJ2-5; the match to TRBD1 covers 8 bases. CDR3 length equals 16 residues. J gave up 5 bases and V 5 bases, and 13 bases lay outside the gene matches. CDR1 and CDR2 (germline): ENHRY, SYGVKD. The CDR3 nucleotides read TGTGCCATCAGTCGACAGGGGATAAATAGTGGGGAGACCCAGTACTTC. Protein product: CAISRQGINSGETQYF.

This clone was detected a few times. J is TRBJ1-5 and V is TRBV5-1; a possible D gene is TRBD1 (5 bases). The CDR3 extends over 13 amino acids. Germline V gives CDR1 SGHRS, CDR2 YFSETQ. The germline V and J ends were trimmed by 5 bases and 5 bases, with 11 bases remaining between them. The CDR3 sequence: CASRWDRDQPQHF. The CDR3 DNA is TGCGCCAGCAGGTGGGACCGTGATCAGCCCCAGCATTTT. Looking up the rest from reference TRBV5-1 and TRBJ1-5 gives the full variable domain: KAGVTQTPRYLIKTRGQQVTLSCSPISGHRSVSWYQQTPGQGLQFLFEYFSETQRNKGNFPGRFSGRQFSNSRSEMNVSTLELGDSALYLCASRWDRDQPQHFGDGTRLSIL.

This clone has a handful of counts. The chain employs TRBV6-1 and TRBJ2-2, with TRBD1 matching over 7 bases. Trimming removed 7 bases from V and 7 bases from J; junction bases left unmatched: 12. From germline, CDR1 is MNHNS and CDR2 SASEGT. The CDR3 is 15 amino acids. DNA of the CDR3: TGTGCCAGCATTAAGACAGGGTCCCTTGGCGGGGAGCTGTTTTTT. This sequence encodes CASIKTGSLGGELFF.

The chain joins TRBV28 to TRBJ2-2, with 10 bases lining up with TRBD2. The CDR3 sequence is 15 residues long. V lost 3 bases, J lost 6 bases, and 4 bases stayed unmatched. Looked up from germline, CDR1 is MDHEN and CDR2 is SYDVKM. CDR3 amino acids: CASSFVLAGPGELFF. The CDR3 DNA reads as TGTGCCAGCAGTTTCGTACTAGCGGGGCCCGGGGAGCTGTTTTTT.

The V gene is TRBV2, the J gene TRBJ2-7; 8 nucleotides line up with TRBD1. From germline, CDR1 is SNHLY and CDR2 FYNNEI. Trimming took 6 bases from V and 5 from J; bases not matched to a gene: 18. The CDR3 runs to 17 residues. The CDR3 nucleotides are TGTGCCAGCAGAGAATCACTCCCGGGACAGGCTTCTGACGAGCAGTACTTC. Amino acids: CASRESLPGQASDEQYF.

The rearrangement links TRBV11-2 to TRBJ2-2, with no clear D. From germline, CDR1 is SGHAT and CDR2 FQNNGV. V was cut by 4 bases and J by 5 bases, with 11 bases left in between. This CDR3 has 14 residues. In DNA, the CDR3 is TGTGCCAGCAGCTCAATCGAACTGACCGGGGAGCTGTTTTTT. Translated, it gives CASSSIELTGELFF.

This chain connects TRBV5-1 to TRBJ2-1; a possible D gene is TRBD2 (5 bases). Germline CDR1 reads SGHRS; CDR2 reads YFSETQ. V was cut by 9 bases and J by 2 bases, with 18 bases left in between. This CDR3 comprises 15 residues. The CDR3 DNA reads TGCGCCACCGGATTTGGGCTAGCCACCTACAATGAGCAGTTCTTC. It encodes CATGFGLATYNEQFF.

CDR3 in amino acids: CASWAATNEKLFF. CDR3 bases: TGTGCCAGCTGGGCAGCAACTAATGAAAAACTGTTTTTT. The rearrangement uses TRBV2 and TRBJ1-4; D call uncertain. Per the germline V gene, CDR1 is SNHLY and CDR2 is FYNNEI. Trimming shortened V by 8 bases and J by 0 bases, and 7 bases separated the two germline ends. The CDR3 has 13 residues.

In this sample, this clone turned up many times. J is TRBJ2-7 and V is TRBV28; 10 nucleotides match TRBD2. CDR3 length: 18 amino acids. V lost 4 bases to trimming and J lost 1 base; unmatched junction nucleotides: 13. Germline V gene data show CDR1 as MDHEN and CDR2 as SYDVKM. The CDR3 DNA sequence: TGTGCCAGCAGTTCGATCCCCGGGACTAGCGCACAGTCCTACGAGCAGTACTTC. Its protein product is CASSSIPGTSAQSYEQYF.

Note on this clone: This specimen includes other DNA sequences encoding the same CDR3. The rearrangement links TRBV7-3 to TRBJ2-5; 8 bases map to TRBD1. The V and J ends lost 6 bases and 5 bases, in that order; junction bases with no gene match: 5. The CDR3 spans 13 residues. CDR1 is SGHTA and CDR2 is FQGTGA in the germline V gene. The CDR3, as DNA: TGTGCCAGCAGTCAGGGGGCCGAGGAGACCCAGTACTTC. Encoded protein: CASSQGAEETQYF.

The V call is TRBV5-8, the J call TRBJ2-7, with 9 bases matching TRBD1. The CDR3 consists of 14 residues. With 2 bases clipped from V and 4 bases from J, the junction kept 4 bases outside the gene matches. Germline-derived CDR1 and CDR2 are SGHTS and YDEGEE. In DNA form, the CDR3 reads TGTGCCAGCAGCTTCGGACAGGGGTTTTACGAGCAGTACTTC. Translation gives CASSFGQGFYEQYF.

On this clone itself: Other DNA sequences in the sample encode the same CDR3. V gene TRBV5-1 combines with J gene TRBJ2-5, with 7 bases fitting TRBD2. The germline gives CDR1 SGHRS, CDR2 YFSETQ. With 2 bases clipped from V and 2 bases from J, the junction kept 3 bases outside the gene matches. This CDR3 comprises 14 residues. The CDR3 sequence is CASSFTGRQETQYF. In nucleotides, the CDR3 is TGCGCCAGCAGCTTTACCGGGAGGCAAGAGACCCAGTACTTC.

The V gene is TRBV7-6, the J gene TRBJ2-1, with unresolved D. V lost 5 bases to trimming and J lost 8 bases, with 10 bases between them. This CDR3 comprises 12 residues. The V gene's germline CDR1 is SGHVS and CDR2 FNYEAQ. The DNA for the CDR3 is TGTGCCAGCAGCAAAAGTGTCCATGAGCAGTTCTTC. Protein product: CASSKSVHEQFF.

The chain couples TRBV28 to TRBJ1-2, with 10 bases identical to TRBD1. The CDR3 has 17 amino acids. The ends lost 4 bases at V and 8 bases at J; junction bases unmatched: 16. Germline CDR1 MDHEN, CDR2 SYDVKM. The CDR3 sequence is CASSSAGTGEMMGGYTF. CDR3 DNA sequence: TGTGCCAGCAGTTCCGCCGGGACAGGGGAAATGATGGGAGGCTACACCTTC.

The chain recombines TRBV10-3 with TRBJ2-5; 9 bases fit TRBD1. V lost 11 bases to trimming and J lost 3 bases; unmatched junction nucleotides: 10. Germline assignment: CDR1 ENHRY and CDR2 SYGVKD. The CDR3 runs to 14 residues. The CDR3, as DNA: TGTGCCGTCCAGGGGGGACAGGGTGAAGAGACCCAGTACTTC. Translation gives CAVQGGQGEETQYF.

In DNA form, the CDR3 reads TGTGCCAGCAGCGTGGGACAGGGGGCGTATGGCTACACCTTC. Translated: CASSVGQGAYGYTF. The chain is built from TRBV7-9 and TRBJ1-2, with TRBD1 matching 12 bases. Germline CDR1 reads SEHNR; CDR2 reads FQNEAQ (reference sequence). With V trimmed by 5 bases and J by 5 bases, 3 bases remained unmatched. The CDR3 loop spans 14 amino acids.